What follows are 12 T cell receptor beta chains derived from one specimen sequenced in a study of T cells in Graves' hyperthyroidism and ophthalmopathy. Amplified regions were TCR beta CDR3 sequences from RNA transcripts. A first-round RT-PCR of the TCR CDR3 used the HTBI primer set. One entry per CDR3 protein results from TCRdb running MiXCR on the multiplex PCR reads. The sample records around 490,000 distinct CDR3 sequences, 20% being singletons. Sequencing used blood. These receptors all stem from a man in his forties with Graves' ophthalmopathy.

This clonotype was detected many times. This chain links TRBV28 with TRBJ2-3; 11 positions agree with TRBD2. Germline values: CDR1 MDHEN, CDR2 SYDVKM. V was pared by 1 base and J by 5 bases, with 5 bases of the junction left unmatched. The CDR3 is 16 residues long. The CDR3 bases are TGTGCCAGCAGTTTATCCCTAGCGGGAGGTCAAGATACGCAGTATTTT. It encodes CASSLSLAGGQDTQYF.

This clonotype has only a few counts. This chain connects TRBV3-1 to TRBJ2-4; 13 bases agree with TRBD2. With V trimmed by 4 bases and J by 8 bases, 8 bases remained unmatched. Germline V gene data show CDR1 as LGHDT and CDR2 as YNNKEL (reference sequence). The CDR3 extends over 16 amino acids. The CDR3 DNA sequence: TGTGCCAGCAGCCCTGGACTAGCGGGGGCTCCGGACATTCAGTACTTC. Amino acids: CASSPGLAGAPDIQYF.

This clonotype has more than one count but fewer than ten. The V gene is TRBV7-2, the J gene TRBJ2-7; D call uncertain. Trimming shortened V by 1 base and J by 7 bases, and 11 bases separated the two germline ends. Per germline, CDR1 SGHTA and CDR2 FQGNSA. The CDR3 covers 13 residues. The CDR3 spells CASSLVGATEQYF. DNA of the CDR3: TGTGCCAGCAGCTTAGTAGGAGCGACTGAGCAGTACTTC.

Only a few counts were recorded for this clonotype. The V gene is TRBV20-1, the J gene TRBJ1-2; tentative D call: TRBD1 (6 bases). This CDR3 has 11 residues. CDR1 and CDR2 from the germline V gene are DFQATT and SNEGSKA (reference sequence). Trimming took off 8 bases at V and 7 bases at J, with 14 bases between the two ends. The CDR3 loop is CSPKGDVGYTF. In nucleotides, the CDR3 is TGCAGTCCAAAGGGGGATGTTGGCTACACCTTC.

This clonotype was detected many times. The V gene is TRBV5-1, the J gene TRBJ2-1, with 8 bases lining up with TRBD2. After removal of 6 bases from V and 2 bases from J, the junction contained 10 bases not matched to a gene. Germline CDR1 SGHRS, CDR2 YFSETQ. CDR3 size: 16 residues. The CDR3 DNA sequence: TGCGCCAGCACCCACGGACTAGCCTACGCCTACAATGAGCAGTTCTTC. This codes for CASTHGLAYAYNEQFF.

This clonotype was observed many times. The gene calls are TRBV5-1 and TRBJ2-7; no definite D call. Germline V CDR1 and CDR2: SGHRS, YFSETQ. The CDR3 has 14 amino acids. Trimming shortened V by 0 bases and J by 7 bases, and 14 bases separated the two germline ends. The CDR3 sequence: CASSLDPVMGEQYF. CDR3 DNA sequence: TGCGCCAGCAGCTTGGACCCCGTTATGGGTGAGCAGTACTTC.

This chain connects TRBV13 to TRBJ1-1; 8 positions agree with TRBD1. The length of the CDR3 is 15 residues. Germline-derived CDR1 and CDR2 are PRHDT and FYEKMQ (reference sequence). Germline trimming cut 5 bases from V and 6 bases from J; bases unmatched to any gene: 11. The CDR3 loop reads CASSRRTGNFPEAFF. As DNA, the CDR3 is TGTGCCAGCAGCCGTCGGACAGGGAATTTCCCTGAAGCTTTCTTT.

This clonotype was observed a handful of times. The chain joins TRBV20-1 to TRBJ2-2, with 9 bases aligning to TRBD1. The CDR3 covers 14 residues. The V gene's germline CDR1 is DFQATT and CDR2 SNEGSKA (reference sequence). The junction had 6 bases not matched to a gene; V was cut back by 2 bases and J by 8 bases. CDR3 sequence: CSARRTGGTGELFF. For the CDR3, the DNA is TGCAGTGCTAGACGAACAGGGGGCACGGGGGAGCTGTTTTTT.

In regard to this clonotype: This may stem from a read error, because a much larger clone lies one nucleotide away. The chain carries TRBV6-1 and TRBJ2-7; 7 bases align to TRBD2. The CDR3 is 14 residues long. Germline loops: CDR1 MNHNS, CDR2 SASEGT. V lost 3 bases, J lost 5 bases, and 7 bases stayed unmatched. The CDR3 loop reads CASSEAGLTHEQYF. The CDR3 DNA follows: TGTGCCAGCAGTGAGGCGGGACTAACCCACGAGCAGTACTTC.

V gene TRBV7-6 combines with J gene TRBJ2-5, with D perhaps being TRBD1 or TRBD2 (6 bases each). With 5 bases removed from V and 3 bases from J, the gap between germline ends came to 19 bases. The CDR3 consists of 16 residues. Germline V lookup: CDR1 SGHVS, CDR2 FNYEAQ. CDR3 nucleotide sequence: TGTGCCAGCAGCCCACCCCATTGGGGGGCGAAAGAGACCCAGTACTTC. Residues: CASSPPHWGAKETQYF.

V gene TRBV20-1 combines with J gene TRBJ2-3, with 12 bases identical to TRBD2. The CDR3 is 15 amino acids. V was pared by 2 bases and J by 3 bases, with 3 bases of the junction left unmatched. Germline V gene sequence: CDR1 DFQATT, CDR2 SNEGSKA (reference sequence). The CDR3 nucleotides are TGCAGTGCTAGACTAGCGGGGGGGGGGACAGATACGCAGTATTTT. Translated: CSARLAGGGTDTQYF.

This clonotype was counted many times. V is TRBV11-2 and J is TRBJ2-7, with D unresolved. V gave up 3 bases and J gave up 4 bases, with 7 bases separating them. The CDR3 has 12 amino acids. Germline values: CDR1 SGHAT, CDR2 FQNNGV. Written as DNA, the CDR3 is TGTGCCAGCAGCTTCTCCCTTTACGAGCAGTACTTC. It specifies CASSFSLYEQYF.